The T cell receptor beta chain under discussion was sequenced for a study of shared clonotypes between healthy human individuals. The wider study: With ages of 18 to 49, the donors were a couple of women and a few men.

Trimming cost V 2 bases and J 0 bases, with 8 bases left between them. CDR1 and CDR2 (germline): WSHSY, SAAADI. This CDR3 region has 15 residues. Sequenced by immunoSEQ multiplex PCR; TCRdb stores in-frame clones only, minus some. Seen here are approximately 2.4 million clones, 90% to 97% observed once, and the top ten hold roughly 0.13%. Points from the study as a whole: Measured sharing among donors was expected to vary with sequencing depth. Donor scarcity curtailed the genetic and exposure-history diversity represented herein.

For this clone: Its antigen is unknown.

The chain employs TRBV10-2 and TRBJ2-1, with D uncertain. Sequenced: naive CD4+ T cells sorted from blood. The subset here: CD45RA+ positively selected. The sequence was collected from a man younger than 35 in good health. The CDR3 sequence: CASSEMFPSYNEQFF. The CDR3 bases are TGCGCCAGCAGTGAGATGTTCCCCTCCTACAATGAGCAGTTCTTC.